This TCR beta chain was obtained from a study of identical twins. General study results and limits: Excess sharing between twins was weaker in beta out-of-frame sequences.

Germline CDR1 is SGDLS and CDR2 is YYNGEE. J gave up 8 bases and V 0 bases, and 6 bases lay outside the gene matches. This CDR3 is built from 16 residues. Using its own MiXCR run on the 5' RACE reads, TCRdb lists one record per CDR3 protein. The data contain about 250,000 distinct CDR3 sequences, 6.5% to 9% of them seen just once; the ten biggest clones take up under 6.5%. Concerning this clonotype: Antigen: not known.

This sample also belongs to another study, concerning yellow fever vaccine responses in identical twins.

The source of this sequence is a young woman in good health. Sample: CD8+ T cells sorted from blood. The J gene is TRBJ2-1, the V gene TRBV9, with TRBD1 matching 12 bases. DNA of the CDR3: TGTGCCAGCAGCGTAGAGGGTGGGACAGGGGGCGATGAGCAGTTCTTC. The encoded protein is CASSVEGGTGGDEQFF. Together with reference TRBV9 and TRBJ2-1, the CDR3 gives the full variable domain: DSGVTQTPKHLITATGQRVTLRCSPRSGDLSVYWYQQSLDQGLQFLIQYYNGEERAKGNILERFSAQQFPDLHSELNLSSLELGDSALYFCASSVEGGTGGDEQFFGPGTRLTVL.